Detailed here is one T cell receptor beta chain. Trimming at V came to 4 bases and at J to 16 bases, leaving 5 bases not matched to a gene. This CDR3 spans 11 amino acids. CDR1 and CDR2 (germline): SGHRS, YFSETQ. The sample belongs to a study of blood T cell repertoires in COVID-19. Turning to the study itself: Samples came from the United States, Italy and Spain, spanning acute and convalescent COVID-19. Nucleic acid was either cDNA or gDNA, and it came from T cells, B-cell-depleted T cells, or PBMCs.

Per the authors' pipeline: Nucleated cell counts were estimated from reference gene primer amplification. TCRdb's copy holds only in-frame clones and misses some; the assay was immunoSEQ multiplex PCR. The V and J calls and clone size come from that table; D and trimming were worked out from the DNA. The table shows around 300,000 clones, with 87% occurring only once. This receptor was obtained from a man younger than 35 with active or convalescent COVID-19. J is TRBJ2-1 and V is TRBV5-1; 10 bases agree with TRBD1. The specimen sequenced was peripheral blood. The CDR3 loop is CASSEGQGGFF. The CDR3 DNA reads as TGCGCCAGCAGCGAAGGACAGGGGGGTTTCTTC.